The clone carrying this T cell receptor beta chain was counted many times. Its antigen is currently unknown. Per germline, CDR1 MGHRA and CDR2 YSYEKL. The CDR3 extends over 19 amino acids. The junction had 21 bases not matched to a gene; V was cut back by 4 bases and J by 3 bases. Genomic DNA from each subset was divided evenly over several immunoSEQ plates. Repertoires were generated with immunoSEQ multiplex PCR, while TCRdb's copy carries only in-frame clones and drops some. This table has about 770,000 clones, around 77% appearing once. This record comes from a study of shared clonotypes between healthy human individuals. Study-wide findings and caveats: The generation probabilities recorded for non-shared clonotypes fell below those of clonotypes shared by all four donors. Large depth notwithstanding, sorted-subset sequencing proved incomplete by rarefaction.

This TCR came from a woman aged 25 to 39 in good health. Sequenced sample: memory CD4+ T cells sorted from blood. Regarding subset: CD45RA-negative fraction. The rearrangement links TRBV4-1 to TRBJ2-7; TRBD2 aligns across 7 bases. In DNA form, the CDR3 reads TGCGCCAGCAGCCCGTTTTTCCTCGCGGGAGAAGTAAAGTTCTACGAGCAGTACTTC. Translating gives CASSPFFLAGEVKFYEQYF.